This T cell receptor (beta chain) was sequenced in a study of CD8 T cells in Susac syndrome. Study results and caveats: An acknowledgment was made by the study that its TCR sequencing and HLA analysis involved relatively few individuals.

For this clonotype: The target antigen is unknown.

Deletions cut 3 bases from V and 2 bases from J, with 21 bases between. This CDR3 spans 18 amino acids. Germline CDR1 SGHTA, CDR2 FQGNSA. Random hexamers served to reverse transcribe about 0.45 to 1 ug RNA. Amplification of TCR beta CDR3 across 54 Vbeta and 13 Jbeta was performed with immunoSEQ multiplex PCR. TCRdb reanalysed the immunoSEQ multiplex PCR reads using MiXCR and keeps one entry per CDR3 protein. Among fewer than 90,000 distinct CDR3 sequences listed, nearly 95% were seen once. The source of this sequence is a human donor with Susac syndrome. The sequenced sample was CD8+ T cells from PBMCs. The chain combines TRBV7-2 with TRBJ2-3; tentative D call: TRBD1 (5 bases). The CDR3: CASSLDHLDSELTDTQYF. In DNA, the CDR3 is TGTGCCAGCAGCTTGGACCATCTCGACAGCGAGCTCACAGATACGCAGTATTTT.